This T cell receptor beta chain was obtained from a study of blood T cell repertoires in COVID-19. Study details: Sources were T cells, B-cell-depleted T cells, or PBMCs; the material itself was cDNA or gDNA.

Profiled with immunoSEQ multiplex PCR; TCRdb holds only in-frame clones, not every one. The repertoire holds 68,000 or so clones, with 70% to 90% as singletons. The sequencing sample was made of peripheral blood. The source is a woman aged 45-59 years with COVID-19, enrolled during active disease.

The chain's CDR3 is CASSLARGPGGEQYF. In DNA, the CDR3 is TGTGCCAGCAGCTTAGCTCGAGGCCCAGGGGGCGAGCAGTACTTC. The chain links TRBV7-2 to TRBJ2-7; TRBD1 aligns across 7 bases. V dropped 0 bases and J dropped 6; count of bases not matched to a gene: 8. Germline CDR1 is SGHTA and CDR2 is FQGNSA. The CDR3 totals 15 residues.